This T cell receptor beta chain is drawn from a study of Tregs in tolerant kidney transplant recipients. Across the study: Recipients received nonmyeloablative bone marrow transplants from related graft donors, with transient mixed chimerism. Study results and caveats: In tolerant patients, donor-specific Tregs outgrew total Tregs, suggesting antigen-driven expansion.

The protocol was immunoSEQ multiplex PCR, while the TCRdb copy is restricted to in-frame clones and leaves out a portion. The sample has fewer than 80,000 clones, 85% to 90% seen once; the top ten hold approximately 0.4%. This clone occurred once. Its antigen is not identified. The origin of this receptor is a human donor who received a combined kidney and bone marrow transplant. The sequencing used CD4+ T cells from blood, collected before the transplant.

In DNA form, the CDR3 reads TGCGCCAGCAGCTCTAAAAGGGGGCCGGGCACAGATACGCAGTATTTT. Translated: CASSSKRGPGTDTQYF. This sequence joins TRBV5-1 and TRBJ2-3, with TRBD1 identical over 7 bases. The CDR3 is 16 residues long. The trim removed 3 bases at V and 1 base at J, leaving 8 bases unmatched. Per the germline V gene, CDR1 is SGHRS and CDR2 is YFSETQ.